Included here is one TCR beta chain sequence, with context. The data are from a study of technical replicates of blood from several donors. Generated by immunoSEQ multiplex PCR, the TCRdb table keeps only in-frame clones and is missing some. Of 65,000 to 95,000 clones listed, 93% are singletons. There are 12 residues in the CDR3. Trimming removed 2 bases from V and 4 bases from J, with 5 bases in between. Germline loops: CDR1 MNHNS, CDR2 SASEGT. The sequence came from a human donor in good health. Sequenced: T cells isolated from PBMCs. The chain recombines TRBV6-1 with TRBJ1-1; no clear D gene. The CDR3 DNA follows: TGTGCCAGCAGTGAAACCGGCACTGAAGCTTTCTTT. Translation: CASSETGTEAFF.